The T cell receptor beta chain under discussion was sequenced for a study of response to subunit inactivated influenza vaccine. This clonotype was observed a few times. What it binds is not known. Each CDR3 protein gets one entry after TCRdb re-called the RT-PCR reads with MiXCR. The data hold about 190,000 distinct CDR3 sequences, with over 13% observed a single time. Findings and limits, study-wide: Authors proposed each seasonal influenza vaccination draws in few new T cells.

The CDR3 spans 14 residues. Trimming removed 5 bases at V and 3 bases at J, with 13 bases between. The source was CD8+ T cells sorted from PBMCs, collected roughly 5 days after vaccination. The rearrangement uses TRBV12-3 or TRBV12-4 and TRBJ1-2; D may be TRBD1 (6 bases). This TCR came from a man in his forties or fifties who received an inactivated influenza vaccine. CDR3 sequence: CASSPQGFDYGYTF. CDR3 DNA: TGTGCCAGCAGTCCACAGGGATTCGACTATGGCTACACCTTC.